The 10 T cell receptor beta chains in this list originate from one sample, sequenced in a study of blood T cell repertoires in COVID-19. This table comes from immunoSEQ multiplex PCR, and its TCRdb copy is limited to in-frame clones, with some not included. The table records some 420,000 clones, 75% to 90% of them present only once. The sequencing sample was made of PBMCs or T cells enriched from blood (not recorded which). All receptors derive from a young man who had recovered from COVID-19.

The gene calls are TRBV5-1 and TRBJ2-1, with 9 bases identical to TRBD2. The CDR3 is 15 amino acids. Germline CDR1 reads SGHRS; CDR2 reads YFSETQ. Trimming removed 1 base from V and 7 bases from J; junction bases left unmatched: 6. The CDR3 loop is CASSLFSGRMNEQFF. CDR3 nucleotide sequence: TGCGCCAGCAGCTTGTTTAGCGGGAGAATGAATGAGCAGTTCTTC.

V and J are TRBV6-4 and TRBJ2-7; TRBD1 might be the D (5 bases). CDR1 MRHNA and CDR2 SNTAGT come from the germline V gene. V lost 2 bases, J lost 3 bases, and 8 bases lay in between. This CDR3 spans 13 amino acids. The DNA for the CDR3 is TGTGCCAGCAGTGACGGGCAGGGCTACGAGCAGTACTTC. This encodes CASSDGQGYEQYF.

The CDR3 DNA is TGTGCCAGCAGCCCCGGGACAGTAGGGCTCGAGCAGTACTTC. Its protein product is CASSPGTVGLEQYF. V gene TRBV7-2 combines with J gene TRBJ2-7; TRBD1 agrees at 7 bases. This CDR3 region has 14 residues. V lost 5 bases to trimming and J lost 6 bases; unmatched junction nucleotides: 10. Germline values: CDR1 SGHTA, CDR2 FQGNSA.

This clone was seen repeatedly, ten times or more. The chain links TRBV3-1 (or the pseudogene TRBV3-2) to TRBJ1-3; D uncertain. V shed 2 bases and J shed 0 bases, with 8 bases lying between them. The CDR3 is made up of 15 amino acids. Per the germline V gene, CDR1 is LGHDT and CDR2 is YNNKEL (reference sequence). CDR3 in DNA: TGTGCCAGCAGCCAACTCGGGATCTCTGGAAACACCATATATTTT. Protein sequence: CASSQLGISGNTIYF.

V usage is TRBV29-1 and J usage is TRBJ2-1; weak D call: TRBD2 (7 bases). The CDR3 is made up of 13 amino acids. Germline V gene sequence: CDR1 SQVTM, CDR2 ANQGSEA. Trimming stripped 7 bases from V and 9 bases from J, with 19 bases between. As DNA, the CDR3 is TGCAGCGGCGGAACAGGGACGGGGGGTGAGCAGTTCTTC. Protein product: CSGGTGTGGEQFF.

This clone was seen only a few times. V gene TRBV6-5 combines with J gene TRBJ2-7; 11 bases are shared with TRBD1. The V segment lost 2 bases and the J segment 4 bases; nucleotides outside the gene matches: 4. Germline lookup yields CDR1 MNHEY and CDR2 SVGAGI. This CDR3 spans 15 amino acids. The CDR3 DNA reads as TGTGCCAGCAGTTACCTATGGGACAGGGGGTACGAGCAGTACTTC. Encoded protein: CASSYLWDRGYEQYF.

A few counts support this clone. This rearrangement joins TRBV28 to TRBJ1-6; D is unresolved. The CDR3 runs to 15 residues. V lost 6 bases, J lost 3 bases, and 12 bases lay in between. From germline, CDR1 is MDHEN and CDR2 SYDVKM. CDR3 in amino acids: CASRRTGVYNSPLHF. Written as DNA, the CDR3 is TGTGCCAGCAGAAGGACCGGGGTCTATAATTCACCCCTCCACTTT.

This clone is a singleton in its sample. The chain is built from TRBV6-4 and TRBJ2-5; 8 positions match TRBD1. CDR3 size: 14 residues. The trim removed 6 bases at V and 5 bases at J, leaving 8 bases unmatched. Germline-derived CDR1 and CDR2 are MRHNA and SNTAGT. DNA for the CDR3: TGTGCCAGCAGCCAGACAGGGGCTGAGGAGACCCAGTACTTC. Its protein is CASSQTGAEETQYF.

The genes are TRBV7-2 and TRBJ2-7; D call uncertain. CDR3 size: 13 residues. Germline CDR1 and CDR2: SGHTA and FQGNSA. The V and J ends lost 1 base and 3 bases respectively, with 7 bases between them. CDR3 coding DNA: TGTGCCAGCAGCTTAGTACTTCACTACGAGCAGTACTTC. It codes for CASSLVLHYEQYF.

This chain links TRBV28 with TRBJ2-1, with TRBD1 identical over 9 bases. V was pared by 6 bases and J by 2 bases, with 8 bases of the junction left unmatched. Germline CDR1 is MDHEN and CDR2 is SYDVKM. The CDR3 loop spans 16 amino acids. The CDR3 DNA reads TGTGCCAGCAGGCCTAACAGGGGGCTGACCTACAATGAGCAGTTCTTC. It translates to CASRPNRGLTYNEQFF.